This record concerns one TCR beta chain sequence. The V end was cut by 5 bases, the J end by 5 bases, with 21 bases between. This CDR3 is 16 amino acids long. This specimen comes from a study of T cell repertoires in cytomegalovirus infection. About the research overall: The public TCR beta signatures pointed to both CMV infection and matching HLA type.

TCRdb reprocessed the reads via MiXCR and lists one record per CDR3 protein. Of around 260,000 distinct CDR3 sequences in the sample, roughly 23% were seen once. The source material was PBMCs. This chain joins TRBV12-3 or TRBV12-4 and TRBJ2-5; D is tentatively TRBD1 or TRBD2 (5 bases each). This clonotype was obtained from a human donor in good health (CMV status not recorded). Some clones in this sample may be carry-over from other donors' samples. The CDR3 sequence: CASSTPGPGLVETQYF. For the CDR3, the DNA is TGTGCCAGCAGTACACCGGGACCAGGGTTGGTGGAGACCCAGTACTTC.